The 8 T cell receptor beta chains below all came from one sample that was sequenced in a study of T cell repertoires in cytomegalovirus infection. Their cognate antigens are unknown. Each CDR3 protein is one row after TCRdb ran MiXCR on the reads. The table records just over 450,000 distinct CDR3 sequences, about 39% of them present only once. Sequencing used cultured PBMCs, obtained from culture after CMV antigen stimulation. The receptors were sampled from a human donor in good health (CMV status not recorded). Some clones in this sample may be carry-over from other donors' samples.

J is TRBJ2-2 and V is TRBV7-6; 9 bases align to TRBD2. V lost 4 bases and J lost 6; bases outside the gene matches: 18. The length of the CDR3 is 19 residues. Germline V gene lookup returns CDR1 SGHVS and CDR2 FNYEAQ. CDR3: CASSSSQVAGEAVSGELFF. CDR3 DNA: TGTGCCAGCAGCTCCTCCCAGGTAGCGGGAGAAGCGGTCTCCGGGGAGCTGTTTTTT.

V usage is TRBV5-4 and J usage is TRBJ2-3; 8 nucleotides match TRBD2. The CDR3 extends over 15 amino acids. Germline V CDR1 and CDR2: SGHNT, YYREEE (reference sequence). Unmatched junction bases numbered 3, after V lost 2 bases and J lost 1 base. CDR3 nucleotide sequence: TGTGCCAGCAGCTTTAACGGGGGGGGCACAGATACGCAGTATTTT. Its translation: CASSFNGGGTDTQYF.

This chain uses TRBV29-1 with TRBJ1-1; 7 positions agree with TRBD1. CDR3 length equals 17 residues. The trim removed 1 base at V and 11 bases at J, leaving 22 bases unmatched. Germline V gene lookup returns CDR1 SQVTM and CDR2 ANQGSEA. CDR3: CSVEGVPDLDRVEGAFF. The CDR3 bases are TGCAGCGTTGAAGGCGTGCCGGACCTCGACAGGGTTGAGGGGGCTTTCTTT.

This chain links TRBV5-1 with TRBJ2-7, with a weak D call TRBD1 (6 bases). The V end lost 1 base, the J end lost 6 bases, and 11 bases lay between the germline ends. This CDR3 has 13 residues. Germline CDR1 and CDR2: SGHRS and YFSETQ. The CDR3 DNA sequence: TGCGCCAGCAGCTTGAGGACAGAAACCGAGCAGTACTTC. Its protein is CASSLRTETEQYF.

This sequence joins TRBV7-2 and TRBJ2-3, with 7 bases fitting TRBD2. Germline V gives CDR1 SGHTA, CDR2 FQGNSA. This CDR3 region has 15 residues. The junction had 6 bases not matched to a gene; V was cut back by 1 base and J by 5 bases. CDR3 DNA sequence: TGTGCCAGCAGCTTAGTGGCGGGAGCATTAGATACGCAGTATTTT. It yields the protein CASSLVAGALDTQYF.

The genes are TRBV7-6 and TRBJ2-5, with a possible D match to TRBD2 (6 bases). Per the germline V gene, CDR1 is SGHVS and CDR2 is FNYEAQ. The CDR3 spans 16 residues. V lost 5 bases, J lost 0 bases, and 16 bases lay in between. The DNA for the CDR3 is TGTGCCAGCAGCCGTGGACTACCGAGCTACCAAGAGACCCAGTACTTC. This encodes CASSRGLPSYQETQYF.

This clonotype appeared a few times. J is TRBJ2-7 and V is TRBV4-3; D is uncertain. The germline V gene has CDR1 LGHNA and CDR2 YSLEER. This CDR3 contains 13 residues. The V and J ends lost 0 bases and 6 bases respectively, with 9 bases between them. The CDR3: CASSQDFSVEQYF. DNA for the CDR3: TGCGCCAGCAGCCAAGACTTTTCGGTCGAGCAGTACTTC.

This clonotype was seen a handful of times. The genes are TRBV7-9 and TRBJ2-7; 12 bases are a match to TRBD1. Germline CDR1 SEHNR, CDR2 FQNEAQ (reference sequence). The CDR3 contains 15 residues. After removal of 6 bases from V and 5 bases from J, the junction contained 8 bases not matched to a gene. This CDR3 reads CASRQSGTGGDEQYF. CDR3 DNA sequence: TGTGCCAGCAGACAATCCGGGACAGGGGGCGACGAGCAGTACTTC.